The T cell receptor (beta chain) under discussion was sequenced for a study of response to subunit inactivated influenza vaccine. Points from the study as a whole: A suggestion made by the authors is that each seasonal influenza vaccination recruits few new T cells.

Comments on this clonotype: What it binds is unknown.

TCRdb re-derived calls from the RT-PCR reads in MiXCR, one entry per CDR3 protein. The sample carries 250,000 to 350,000 distinct CDR3 sequences, 22% recorded once. This CDR3 region has 16 residues. V lost 5 bases and J 0 bases, leaving 11 bases between the germline ends. Germline V gene sequence: CDR1 LGHNA, CDR2 YSLEER. This sequence joins TRBV4-3 and TRBJ2-6; tentative D call: TRBD1 (5 bases). The material sequenced was PBMCs from blood, taken approximately 20 months after vaccination. The sequence came from a man aged 50-75 years who received an inactivated influenza vaccine. The CDR3 loop is CASSRGESSGANVLTF. As DNA, the CDR3 is TGCGCCAGCAGCAGGGGCGAAAGCTCTGGGGCCAACGTCCTGACTTTC.